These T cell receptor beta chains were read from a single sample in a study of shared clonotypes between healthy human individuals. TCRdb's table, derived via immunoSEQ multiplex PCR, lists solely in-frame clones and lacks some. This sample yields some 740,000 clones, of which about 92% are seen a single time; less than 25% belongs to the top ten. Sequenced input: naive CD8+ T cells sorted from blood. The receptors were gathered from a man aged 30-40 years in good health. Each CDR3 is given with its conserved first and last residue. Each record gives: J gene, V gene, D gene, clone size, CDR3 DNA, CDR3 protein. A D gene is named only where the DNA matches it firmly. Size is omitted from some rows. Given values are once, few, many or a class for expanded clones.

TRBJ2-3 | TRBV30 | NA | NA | TGTGCCGCTTCTGGGGATACGCAGTATTTT | CAASGDTQYF
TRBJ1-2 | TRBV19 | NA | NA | TGTGCCAGTAGTCCAGATCGGGCCTACTATGGCTACACCTTC | CASSPDRAYYGYTF
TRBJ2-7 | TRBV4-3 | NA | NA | TGCGCCAGCAGCCAAGACAGGACTCACTCCTACGAGCAGTACTTC | CASSQDRTHSYEQYF
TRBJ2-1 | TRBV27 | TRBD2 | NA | TGTGCCAGCAGTCAGACTAGCGTGTCCTACAATGAGCAGTTCTTC | CASSQTSVSYNEQFF
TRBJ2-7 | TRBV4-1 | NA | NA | TGCGCCAGCAGCCAAGAAGACGGGTTGGGGGTCGAGCAGTACTTC | CASSQEDGLGVEQYF
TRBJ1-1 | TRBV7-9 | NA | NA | TGTGCCAGCAGCTTAGTTCTGGGACACACTGAAGCTTTCTTT | CASSLVLGHTEAFF
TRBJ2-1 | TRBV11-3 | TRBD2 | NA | TGTGCCAGCAGCCCGCGGGAGGGCTCCTACAATGAGCAGTTCTTC | CASSPREGSYNEQFF
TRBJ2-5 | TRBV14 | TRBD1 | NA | TGTGCCAGCAGCGGAAGACAAGGACAGGGGGTAAAAGAGACCCAGTACTTC | CASSGRQGQGVKETQYF
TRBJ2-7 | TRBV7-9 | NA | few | TGTGCCAGCAGCTTAGCGATCTACGAGCAGTACTTC | CASSLAIYEQYF
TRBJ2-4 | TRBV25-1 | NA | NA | TGTGCCAGCAGTGAGACGACCTCCAAAAACATTCAGTACTTC | CASSETTSKNIQYF
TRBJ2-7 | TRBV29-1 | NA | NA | TGCAGCGTTGAGGGACAGAAAGGGGAGGGCGAGCAGTACTTC | CSVEGQKGEGEQYF
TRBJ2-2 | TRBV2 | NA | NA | TGTGCCAGCAGTGAGTTGCCCGGGAACGCCGGGGAGCTGTTTTTT | CASSELPGNAGELFF
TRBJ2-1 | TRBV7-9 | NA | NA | TGTGCCAGCACCGAAGGGGTGACTGGGTATGGTGAGCAGTTCTTC | CASTEGVTGYGEQFF
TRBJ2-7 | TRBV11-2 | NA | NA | TGTGCCAGCAGCTCCGCCTATGGATCCTACGAGCAGTACTTC | CASSSAYGSYEQYF
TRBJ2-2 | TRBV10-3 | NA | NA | TGTGCCATCAGTGAGAAGTCGGCCGGGGAGCTGTTTTTT | CAISEKSAGELFF
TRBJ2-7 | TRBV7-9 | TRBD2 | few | TGTGCCAGCGCGTCCCCACTGGCTAGCGGCTCCTACGAGCAGTACTTC | CASASPLASGSYEQYF
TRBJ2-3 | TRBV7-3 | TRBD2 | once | TGTGCCAGCAGCTTCAGGACTAGCGGGAGGGCACATACGCAGTATTTT | CASSFRTSGRAHTQYF
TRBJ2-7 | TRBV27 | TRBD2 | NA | TGTGCCAGCAGTTTATCATGGACTAGCGTTCAGTACGAGCAGTACTTC | CASSLSWTSVQYEQYF
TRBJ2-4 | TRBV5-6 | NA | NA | TGTGCCAGCAGCTTGGGGTCCCCTTTAGCCAAAAACATTCAGTACTTC | CASSLGSPLAKNIQYF
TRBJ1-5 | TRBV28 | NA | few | TGTGCCAGCAGTTTTTTTAGCAATCAGCCCCAGCATTTT | CASSFFSNQPQHF
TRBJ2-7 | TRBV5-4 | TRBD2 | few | TGTGCCAGCAGCTTGGATGCGGGAGTGCAATACGAGCAGTACTTC | CASSLDAGVQYEQYF